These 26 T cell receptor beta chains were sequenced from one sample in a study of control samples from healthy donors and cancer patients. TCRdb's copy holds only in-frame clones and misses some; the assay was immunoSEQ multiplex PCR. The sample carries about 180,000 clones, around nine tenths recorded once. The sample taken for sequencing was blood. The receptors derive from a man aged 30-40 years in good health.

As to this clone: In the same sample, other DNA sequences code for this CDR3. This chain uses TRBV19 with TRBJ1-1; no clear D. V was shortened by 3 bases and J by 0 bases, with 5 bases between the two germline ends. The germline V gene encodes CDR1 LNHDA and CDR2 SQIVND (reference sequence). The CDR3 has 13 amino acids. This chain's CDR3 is CASSMTVNTEAFF. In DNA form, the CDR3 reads TGTGCCAGTAGTATGACTGTGAACACTGAAGCTTTCTTT.

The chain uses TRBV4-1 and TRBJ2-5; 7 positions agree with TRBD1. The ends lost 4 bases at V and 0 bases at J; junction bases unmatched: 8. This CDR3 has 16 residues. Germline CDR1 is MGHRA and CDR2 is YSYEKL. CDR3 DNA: TGCGCCAGCAGCCGAGGACAGGACCTGTACCAAGAGACCCAGTACTTC. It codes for CASSRGQDLYQETQYF.

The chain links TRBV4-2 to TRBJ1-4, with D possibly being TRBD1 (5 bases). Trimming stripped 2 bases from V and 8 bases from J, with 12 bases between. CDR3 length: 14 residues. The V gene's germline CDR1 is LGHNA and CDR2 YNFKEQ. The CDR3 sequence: CASSQQGMEEKLFF. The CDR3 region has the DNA TGTGCCAGCAGCCAACAGGGTATGGAGGAAAAACTGTTTTTT.

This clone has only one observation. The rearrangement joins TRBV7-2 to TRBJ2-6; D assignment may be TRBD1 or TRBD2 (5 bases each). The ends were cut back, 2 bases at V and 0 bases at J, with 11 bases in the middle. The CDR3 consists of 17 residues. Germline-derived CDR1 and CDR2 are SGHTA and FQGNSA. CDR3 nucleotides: TGTGCCAGCAGCTTACAGGGTGGGAGCTCTGGGGCCAACGTCCTGACTTTC. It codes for CASSLQGGSSGANVLTF. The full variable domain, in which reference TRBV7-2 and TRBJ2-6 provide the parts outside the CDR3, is GAGVSQSPSNKVTEKGKDVELRCDPISGHTALYWYRQSLGQGLEFLIYFQGNSAPDKSGLPSDRFSAERTGGSVSTLTIQRTQQEDSAVYLCASSLQGGSSGANVLTFGAGSRLTVL.

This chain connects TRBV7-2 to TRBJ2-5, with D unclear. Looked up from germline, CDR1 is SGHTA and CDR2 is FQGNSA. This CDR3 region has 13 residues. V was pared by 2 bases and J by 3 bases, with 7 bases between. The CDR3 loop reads CASSLFGKETQYF. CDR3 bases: TGTGCCAGCAGCTTATTCGGCAAAGAGACCCAGTACTTC.

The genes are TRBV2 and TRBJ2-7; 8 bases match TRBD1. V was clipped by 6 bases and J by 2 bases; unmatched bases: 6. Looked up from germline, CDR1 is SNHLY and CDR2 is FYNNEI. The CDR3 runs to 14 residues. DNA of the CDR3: TGTGCCAGCAGCCTCAGGGGGCAAACCTACGAGCAGTACTTC. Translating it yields CASSLRGQTYEQYF.

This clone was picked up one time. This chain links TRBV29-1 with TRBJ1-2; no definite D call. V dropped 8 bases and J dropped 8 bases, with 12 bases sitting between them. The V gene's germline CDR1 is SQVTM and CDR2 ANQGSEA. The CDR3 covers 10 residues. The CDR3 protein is CSPGEEGYTF. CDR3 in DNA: TGCAGCCCCGGGGAGGAGGGCTACACCTTC.

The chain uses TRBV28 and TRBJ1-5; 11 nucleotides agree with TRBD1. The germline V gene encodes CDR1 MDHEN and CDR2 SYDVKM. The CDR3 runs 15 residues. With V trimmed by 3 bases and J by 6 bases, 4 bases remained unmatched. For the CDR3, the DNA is TGTGCCAGCAGTTTTGGACAGGGGGCTCGTCAGCCCCAGCATTTT. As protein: CASSFGQGARQPQHF.

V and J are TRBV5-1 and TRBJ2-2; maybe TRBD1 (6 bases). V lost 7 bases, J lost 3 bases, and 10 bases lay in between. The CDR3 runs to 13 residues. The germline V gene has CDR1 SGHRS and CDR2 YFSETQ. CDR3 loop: CASGPGDTGELFF. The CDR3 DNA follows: TGCGCCAGCGGACCAGGGGACACCGGGGAGCTGTTTTTT.

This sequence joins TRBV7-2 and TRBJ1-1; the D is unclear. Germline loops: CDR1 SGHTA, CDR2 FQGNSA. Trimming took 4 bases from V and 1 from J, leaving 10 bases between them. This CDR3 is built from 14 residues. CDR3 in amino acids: CASSSSLWNTEAFF. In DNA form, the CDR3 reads TGTGCCAGCAGCTCGTCACTTTGGAACACTGAAGCTTTCTTT.

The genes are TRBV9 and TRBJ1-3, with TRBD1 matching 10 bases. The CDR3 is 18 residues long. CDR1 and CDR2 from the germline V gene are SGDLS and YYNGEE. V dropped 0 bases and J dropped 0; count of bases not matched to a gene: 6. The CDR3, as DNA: TGTGCCAGCAGCGTAGCTTCGGGGACAGGGGTCTCTGGAAACACCATATATTTT. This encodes CASSVASGTGVSGNTIYF.

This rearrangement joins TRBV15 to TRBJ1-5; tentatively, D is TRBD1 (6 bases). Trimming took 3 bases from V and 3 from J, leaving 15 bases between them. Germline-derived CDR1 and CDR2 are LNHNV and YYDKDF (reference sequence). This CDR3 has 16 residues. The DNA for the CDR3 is TGTGCCACCAGCAGGGGACTCCGGGACAACAATCAGCCCCAGCATTTT. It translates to CATSRGLRDNNQPQHF.

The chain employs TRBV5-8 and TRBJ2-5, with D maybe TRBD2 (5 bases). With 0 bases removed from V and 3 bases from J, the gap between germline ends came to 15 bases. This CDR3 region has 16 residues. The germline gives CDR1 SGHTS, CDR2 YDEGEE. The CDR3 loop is CASSLDQAVWEETQYF. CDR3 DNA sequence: TGTGCCAGCAGCTTGGATCAAGCGGTATGGGAAGAGACCCAGTACTTC.

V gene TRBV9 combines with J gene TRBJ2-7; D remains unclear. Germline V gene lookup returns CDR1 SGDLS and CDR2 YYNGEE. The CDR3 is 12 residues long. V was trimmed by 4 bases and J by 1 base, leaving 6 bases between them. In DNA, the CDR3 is TGTGCCAGCAGCCCCTTTTCCTACGAGCAGTACTTC. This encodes CASSPFSYEQYF.

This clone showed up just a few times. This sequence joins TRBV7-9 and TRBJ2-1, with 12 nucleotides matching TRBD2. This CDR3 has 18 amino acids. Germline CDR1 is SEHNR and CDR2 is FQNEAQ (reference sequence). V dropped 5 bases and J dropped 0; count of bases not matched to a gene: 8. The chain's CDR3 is CASSRGLAGLSSYNEQFF. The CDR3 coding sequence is TGTGCCAGCAGCCGAGGACTAGCGGGATTGAGCTCCTACAATGAGCAGTTCTTC.

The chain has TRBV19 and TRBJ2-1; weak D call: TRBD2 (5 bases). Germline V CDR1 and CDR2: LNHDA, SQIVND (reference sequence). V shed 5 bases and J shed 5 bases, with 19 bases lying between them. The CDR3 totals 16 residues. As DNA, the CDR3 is TGTGCCAGTAGTCCGCCCCTGGGAGAAGTCCACAATGAGCAGTTCTTC. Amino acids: CASSPPLGEVHNEQFF.

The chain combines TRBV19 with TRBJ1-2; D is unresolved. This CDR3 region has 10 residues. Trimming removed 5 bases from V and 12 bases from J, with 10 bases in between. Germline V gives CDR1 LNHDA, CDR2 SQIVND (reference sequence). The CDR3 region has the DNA TGTGCCAGTAGTGGCATCTTTCACACCTTC. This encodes CASSGIFHTF.

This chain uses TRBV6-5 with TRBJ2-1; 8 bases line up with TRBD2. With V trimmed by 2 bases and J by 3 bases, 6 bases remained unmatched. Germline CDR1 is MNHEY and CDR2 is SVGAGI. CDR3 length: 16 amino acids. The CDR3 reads CASSYRGGGFYNEQFF. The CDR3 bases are TGTGCCAGCAGTTACCGGGGGGGAGGATTCTACAATGAGCAGTTCTTC.

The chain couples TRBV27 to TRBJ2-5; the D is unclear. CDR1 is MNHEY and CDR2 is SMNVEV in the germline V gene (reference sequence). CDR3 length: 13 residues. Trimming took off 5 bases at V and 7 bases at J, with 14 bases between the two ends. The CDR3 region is CASSPREIGTQYF. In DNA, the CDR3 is TGTGCCAGCAGTCCCCGAGAGATCGGGACCCAGTACTTC.

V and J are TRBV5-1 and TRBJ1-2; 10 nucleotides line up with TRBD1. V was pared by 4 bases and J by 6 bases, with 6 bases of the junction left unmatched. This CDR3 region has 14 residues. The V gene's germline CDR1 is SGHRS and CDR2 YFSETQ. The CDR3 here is CASSTGQGLDGYTF. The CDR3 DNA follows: TGCGCCAGCAGCACGGGACAGGGGTTGGATGGCTACACCTTC.

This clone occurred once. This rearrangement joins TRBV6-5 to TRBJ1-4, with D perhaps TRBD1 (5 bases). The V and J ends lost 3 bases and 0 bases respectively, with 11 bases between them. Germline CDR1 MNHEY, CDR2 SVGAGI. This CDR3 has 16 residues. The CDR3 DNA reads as TGTGCCAGCAGTTATGACAGACCAGCAACTAATGAAAAACTGTTTTTT. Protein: CASSYDRPATNEKLFF.

Written as DNA, the CDR3 is TGTGCCAGCAGATTGGGTTCGGGCTACGAGCAGTACTTC. Amino acids: CASRLGSGYEQYF. V is TRBV28 and J is TRBJ2-7, with D unclear. V lost 6 bases to trimming and J lost 3 bases, with 12 bases between them. The CDR3 has 13 residues. Germline loops: CDR1 MDHEN, CDR2 SYDVKM.

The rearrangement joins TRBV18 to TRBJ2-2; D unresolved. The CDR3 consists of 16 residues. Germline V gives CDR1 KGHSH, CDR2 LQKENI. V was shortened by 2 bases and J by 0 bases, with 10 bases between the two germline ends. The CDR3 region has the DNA TGTGCCAGCTCACCATTTCAGACTTCGAACACCGGGGAGCTGTTTTTT. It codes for CASSPFQTSNTGELFF.

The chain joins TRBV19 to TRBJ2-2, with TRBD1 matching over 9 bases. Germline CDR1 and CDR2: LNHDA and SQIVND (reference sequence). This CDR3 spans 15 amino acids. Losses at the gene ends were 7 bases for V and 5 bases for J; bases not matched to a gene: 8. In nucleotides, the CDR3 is TGTGCCAGTACCGACAGGGGGGTTTATACCGGGGAGCTGTTTTTT. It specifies CASTDRGVYTGELFF.

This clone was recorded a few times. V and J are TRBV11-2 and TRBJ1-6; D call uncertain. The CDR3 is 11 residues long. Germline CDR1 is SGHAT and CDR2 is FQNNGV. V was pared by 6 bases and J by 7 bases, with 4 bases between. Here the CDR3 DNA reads TGTGCCAGCAGTCAGAATTCACCCCTCCACTTT. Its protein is CASSQNSPLHF.

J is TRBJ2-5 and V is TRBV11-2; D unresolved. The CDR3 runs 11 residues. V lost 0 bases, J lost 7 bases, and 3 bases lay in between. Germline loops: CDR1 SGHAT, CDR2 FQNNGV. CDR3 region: CASSLEVTQYF. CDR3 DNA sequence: TGTGCCAGCAGCTTAGAGGTGACCCAGTACTTC. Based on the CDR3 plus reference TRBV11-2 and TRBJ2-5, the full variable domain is EAGVAQSPRYKIIEKRQSVAFWCNPISGHATLYWYQQILGQGPKLLIQFQNNGVVDDSQLPKDRFSAERLKGVDSTLKIQPAKLEDSAVYLCASSLEVTQYFGPGTRLLVL.